This T cell receptor (beta chain) was sequenced in a study of radiotherapy plus CTLA-4 blockade in lung cancer. Data came from immunoSEQ multiplex PCR; TCRdb stores just in-frame clones and leaves some out. Among some 96,000 clones listed, 88% were seen once. A word on this clone: Antigen unknown.

Germline CDR1 and CDR2: SNHLY and FYNNEI. This CDR3 has 14 amino acids. The J segment lost 5 bases and the V segment lost 7 bases, leaving 9 bases of the junction unmatched. Study-wide results and caveats: The best predictor of response was reported to be early blood T cell clone dynamics, with interferon-beta.

The sequence was collected from a human donor with non-small cell lung cancer that progressed on radiotherapy plus ipilimumab. The chain couples TRBV2 to TRBJ2-5; TRBD1 matches at 8 bases. The sequencing here drew on peripheral blood, taken from a patient treated with radiotherapy plus ipilimumab. CDR3 in DNA: TGTGCCAGCAACCTACAGGGGGTGGGGGAGACCCAGTACTTC. Amino acids: CASNLQGVGETQYF.